This is a list of T cell receptor beta chains from one sample in a study of CXCR3-negative and CXCR3-positive naive CD8 T cells. TCRdb reworked the 5' RACE reads into one entry per CDR3 protein, no DNA. Listed are 55,000 to 75,000 distinct CDR3 sequences; 0.7% to 0.8% falls within the top ten. Material for sequencing was naive CXCR3+ CD8+ T cells from blood. The receptors originated from a human donor in good health. Some clones in this sample may be carry-over from other donors' samples. Both conserved end residues are part of each CDR3.

J: TRBJ1-1; V: TRBV7-2; CDR3: CASTFVMNTEAFF
J: TRBJ1-5; V: TRBV27; CDR3: CASSLVGGEQPQHF
J: TRBJ2-1; V: TRBV12-3/TRBV12-4; CDR3: CASSSTGSSYNEQFF
J: TRBJ1-2; V: TRBV5-1; CDR3: CASAQDANYGYTF
J: TRBJ2-1; V: TRBV30; CDR3: CAWTDTQSSYNEQFF
J: TRBJ1-6; V: TRBV7-3; CDR3: CASSSGGVSPLHF
J: TRBJ2-7; V: TRBV29-1; CDR3: CSVGLAGGEQYF
J: TRBJ1-5; V: TRBV29-1; CDR3: CSVEPGGGQPQHF
J: TRBJ2-3; V: TRBV10-3; CDR3: CAISESMQGPTDTQYF
J: TRBJ2-7; V: TRBV7-9; CDR3: CASSKGSYEQYF
J: TRBJ2-3; V: TRBV9; CDR3: CASSPHDSDTQYF
J: TRBJ2-1; V: TRBV9; CDR3: CASSVTFGEDEQFF
J: TRBJ2-7; V: TRBV6-5; CDR3: CASSYRDTVYEQYF
J: TRBJ1-5; V: TRBV3-1; CDR3: CASSPRDSNQPQHF
J: TRBJ2-1; V: TRBV29-1; CDR3: CSVEWRASYNEQFF
J: TRBJ2-7; V: TRBV18; CDR3: CASSPLLGGPTYEQYF
J: TRBJ1-1; V: TRBV7-3; CDR3: CASSLIALNTEAFF
J: TRBJ2-5; V: TRBV4-2; CDR3: CASSQMERGETQYF
J: TRBJ2-1; V: TRBV6-2/TRBV6-3; CDR3: CASSYPGTSREQFF
J: TRBJ2-1; V: TRBV20-1; CDR3: CSARLLAAPRSYNEQFF
J: TRBJ2-7; V: TRBV28; CDR3: CASMPRRGTAASEQYF
J: TRBJ2-1; V: TRBV6-2/TRBV6-3; CDR3: CASSYSIGPPQFF
J: TRBJ2-3; V: TRBV4-3; CDR3: CASSQDGRGTTDTQYF
J: TRBJ1-5; V: TRBV5-1; CDR3: CASSSSGALEHF
J: TRBJ1-1; V: TRBV9; CDR3: CASSVLGYTEAFF
J: TRBJ1-2; V: TRBV27; CDR3: CASRFRDRSIYGYTF
J: TRBJ1-2; V: TRBV29-1; CDR3: CSVEDAPLGGYTF
J: TRBJ2-5; V: TRBV11-2; CDR3: CASSLGRTSAFLYQETQYF
J: TRBJ2-2; V: TRBV28; CDR3: CASSLLTGVPGELFF
J: TRBJ2-2; V: TRBV29-1; CDR3: CSVRTSVNTAELFF
J: TRBJ1-1; V: TRBV29-1; CDR3: CSVVSEELVAFF
J: TRBJ2-1; V: TRBV6-4; CDR3: CASSAASGSLNEQFF
J: TRBJ2-7; V: TRBV29-1; CDR3: CSVMAGSYEQYF
J: TRBJ1-1; V: TRBV5-1; CDR3: CASSLGDREHNTEAFF
J: TRBJ1-2; V: TRBV9; CDR3: CASSVEHQDKGGGYTF
J: TRBJ1-1; V: TRBV27; CDR3: CASSTLTGTEAFF
J: TRBJ2-3; V: TRBV7-2; CDR3: CASSLSGTQYF
J: TRBJ2-7; V: TRBV12-3/TRBV12-4; CDR3: CATRSGTGVYEQYF
J: TRBJ2-7; V: TRBV4-1; CDR3: CASSQVGDAYEQYF
J: TRBJ2-1; V: TRBV11-3; CDR3: CASSPSGLAGEQFF
J: TRBJ2-1; V: TRBV7-2; CDR3: CASRQGAGGSYNEQFF
J: TRBJ2-7; V: TRBV4-1; CDR3: CASSHGLAGGYEQYF
J: TRBJ1-1; V: TRBV25-1; CDR3: CASSDPWGGGTEAFF